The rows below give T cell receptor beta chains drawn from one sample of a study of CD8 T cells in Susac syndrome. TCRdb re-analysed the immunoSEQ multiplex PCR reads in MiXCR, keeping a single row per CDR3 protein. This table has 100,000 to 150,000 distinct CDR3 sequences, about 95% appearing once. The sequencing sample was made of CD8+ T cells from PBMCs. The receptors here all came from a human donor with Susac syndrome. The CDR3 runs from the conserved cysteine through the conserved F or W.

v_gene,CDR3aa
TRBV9,CASSPWAGASYEQYF
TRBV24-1,CATSWGGDSNQPQHF
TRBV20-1,CSARSPDLGQPQHF
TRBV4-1,CASSQDGRLAGDQDTQYF
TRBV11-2,CASSLGQGDGYGYTF
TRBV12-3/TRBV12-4,CASRGNEQFF
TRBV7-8,CASSTSRTGNSNQPQHF
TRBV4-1,CASSQARGYEQYF
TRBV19,CASSIRDVTYGAFENTEAFF
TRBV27,CASSLTTNYGYTF
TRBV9,CASSVQHYNEQFF
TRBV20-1,CSASLGLAGGLAYEQYF
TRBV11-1,CASSLGQYNEQFF
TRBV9,CASSPSTPDEQFF
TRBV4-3,CASSQDLAGTSYEQYF
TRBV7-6,CASSEKGGYTEAFF
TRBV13,CASSLWGIDEQFF
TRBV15,CATSRDRTRQGVHEQFF
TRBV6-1,CASITATRYSNQPQHF
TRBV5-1,CASSSTDRGWSGYTF
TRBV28,CASTPGGGTEAFF
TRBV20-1,CSVGTGEETEAFF
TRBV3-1,CASSRDYFYEQYF
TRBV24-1,CARIVGQPQHF
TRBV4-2,CASSQVAGAGDFSTDTQYF
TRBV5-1,CASSLAPAASSYEQYF
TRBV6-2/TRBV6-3,CASTVRLRKGNTEAFF
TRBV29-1,CSVQDRVGELFF
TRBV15,CATSLAGYEDTQYF
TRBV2,CASLAGGPPDTQYF
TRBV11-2,CASRLGQGSTEAFF
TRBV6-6,CATGTGDSNYGYTF
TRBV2,CASSVSGGEGQETQYF
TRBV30,CAWGTGVNTEAFF
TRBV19,CASSPPGTDNEKLFF
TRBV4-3,CASSQEVSGNEKLFF
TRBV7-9,CASSLTDRPNTEAFF
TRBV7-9,CASSGPLLAGVTGELFF
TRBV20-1,CSAAGTSGTYEQYF
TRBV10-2,CASTGAGGGYEQYF
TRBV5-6,CASSSGRHNEQFF
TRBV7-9,CASSLTGFVGGYTF
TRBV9,CASSPGVGTEAFF
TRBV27,CASSPYPGGRKNIQYF
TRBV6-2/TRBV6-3,CASSYFPLAGIQYF
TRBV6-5,CASSYQGAGTTADTQYF
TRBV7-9,CASSMTSGSPKNIQYF
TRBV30,CAWSGGYGSTDTQYF
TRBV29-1,CSAIGGQGGYEQYF
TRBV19,CAPSQRVAEKLFF
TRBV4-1,CASSRLLGQGGHEQYF
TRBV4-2,CASSRGSGANVLTF
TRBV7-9,CASSRTGTAETQYF
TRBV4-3,CASSQDGQSWTYEQYF